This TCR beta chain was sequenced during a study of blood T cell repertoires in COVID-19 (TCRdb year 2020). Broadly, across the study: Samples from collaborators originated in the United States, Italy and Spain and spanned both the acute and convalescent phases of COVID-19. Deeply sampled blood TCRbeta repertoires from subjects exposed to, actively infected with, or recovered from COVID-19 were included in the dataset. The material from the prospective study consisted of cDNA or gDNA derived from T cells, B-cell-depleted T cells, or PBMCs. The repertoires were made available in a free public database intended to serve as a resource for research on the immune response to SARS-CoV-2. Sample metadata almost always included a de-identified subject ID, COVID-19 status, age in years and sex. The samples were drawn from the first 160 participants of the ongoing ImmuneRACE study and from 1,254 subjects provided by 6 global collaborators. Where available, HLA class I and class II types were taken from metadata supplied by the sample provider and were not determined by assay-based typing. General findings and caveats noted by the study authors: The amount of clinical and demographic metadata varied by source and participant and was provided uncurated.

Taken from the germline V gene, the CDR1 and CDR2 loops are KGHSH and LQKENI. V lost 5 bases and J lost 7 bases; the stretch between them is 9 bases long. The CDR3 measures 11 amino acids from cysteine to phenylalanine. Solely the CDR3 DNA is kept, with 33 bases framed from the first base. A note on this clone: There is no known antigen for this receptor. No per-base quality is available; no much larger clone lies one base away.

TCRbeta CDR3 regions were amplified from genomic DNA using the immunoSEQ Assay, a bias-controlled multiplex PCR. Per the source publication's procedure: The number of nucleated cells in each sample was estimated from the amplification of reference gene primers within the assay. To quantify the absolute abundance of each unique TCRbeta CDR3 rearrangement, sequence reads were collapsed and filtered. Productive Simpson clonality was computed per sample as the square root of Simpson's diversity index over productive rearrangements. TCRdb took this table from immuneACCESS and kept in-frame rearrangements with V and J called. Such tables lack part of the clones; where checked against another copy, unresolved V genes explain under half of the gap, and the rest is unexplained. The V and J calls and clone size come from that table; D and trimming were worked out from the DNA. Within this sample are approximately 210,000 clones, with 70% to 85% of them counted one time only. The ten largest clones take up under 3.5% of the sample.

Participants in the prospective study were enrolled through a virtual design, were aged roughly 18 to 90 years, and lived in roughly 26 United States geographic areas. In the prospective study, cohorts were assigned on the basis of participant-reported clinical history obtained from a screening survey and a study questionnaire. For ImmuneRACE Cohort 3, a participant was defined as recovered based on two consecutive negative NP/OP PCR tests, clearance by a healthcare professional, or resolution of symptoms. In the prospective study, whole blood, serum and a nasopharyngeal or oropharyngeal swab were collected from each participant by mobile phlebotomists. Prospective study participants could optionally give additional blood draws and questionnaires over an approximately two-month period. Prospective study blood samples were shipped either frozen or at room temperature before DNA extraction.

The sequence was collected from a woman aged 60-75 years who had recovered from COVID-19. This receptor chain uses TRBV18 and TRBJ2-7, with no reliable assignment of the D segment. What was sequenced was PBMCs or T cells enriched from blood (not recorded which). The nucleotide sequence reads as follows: TGTGCCAGCTCAGCCTCCCAGGAGCAGTACTTC. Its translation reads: CASSASQEQYF.